This T cell receptor beta chain was retrieved from a study of CD8+ T cells in alopecia areata. Points from the study as a whole: Expanded CD8+ clones among the top 100, and scalp clonality, were significantly decreased by tofacitinib.

About this clone: Antigen specificity is unknown.

RNA was extracted and reverse transcribed into cDNA as the sequencing template. Sequencing used immunoSEQ multiplex PCR; TCRdb keeps in-frame clones, though not all of them. The sample shows around 140,000 clones, around 87% of them seen only once. Treatment in this sample: oral pan-JAK inhibitor, 5-10 mg twice daily. V was clipped by 4 bases and J by 2 bases; unmatched bases: 6. The length of the CDR3 is 16 residues. Germline CDR1 is SGDLS and CDR2 is YYNGEE. The sequencing used CD8+ T cells sorted from blood, collected at week 4, from a patient treated with tofacitinib. This receptor was taken from a human donor with alopecia areata. This chain uses TRBV9 with TRBJ2-6; 7 bases line up with TRBD2. The CDR3 is CASSIHGGTGANVLTF. Written as DNA, the CDR3 is TGTGCCAGCAGCATTCACGGGGGGACTGGGGCCAACGTCCTGACTTTC.